Sequencing of this T cell receptor beta chain was carried out in a study of cytomegalovirus exposure and HLA in healthy donors. Study-level findings and limits: Excluded were some V segments that proved indistinguishable, including TRBV6-2 and TRBV6-3. High sensitivity and specificity were reportedly achieved when the classifier diagnosed cytomegalovirus status.

The CDR3 totals 15 residues. Germline CDR1 SNHLY, CDR2 FYNNEI. V was trimmed by 3 bases and J by 2 bases, leaving 14 bases between them. Comment on this clone: No antigen is known for it.

The PCR employed 60 Vbeta primers together with 13 Jbeta primers. Data came from immunoSEQ multiplex PCR; TCRdb stores just in-frame clones and leaves some out. Of approximately 180,000 clones detected, about 90% appear once; the ten largest clones hold 0.2% to 0.3%. The sequenced sample consisted of PBMCs. This chain joins TRBV2 and TRBJ2-7; no firm D call. The TCR was taken from a girl under three years old in good health and CMV-seronegative. CDR3 region: CASSEYIEIPYEQYF. The CDR3 nucleotides are TGTGCCAGCAGTGAGTATATAGAGATACCCTACGAGCAGTACTTC.